The 11 T cell receptor beta chains in this list originate from one sample, sequenced in a study of Tregs in tolerant kidney transplant recipients. Method: immunoSEQ multiplex PCR; TCRdb's copy keeps in-frame clones and lacks some. The sample carries about 60,000 clones, around 90% recorded once. Sequences were derived from CD8+ T cells from blood, sampled before the transplant. These receptors came from a human donor who received a combined kidney and bone marrow transplant.

The chain combines TRBV19 with TRBJ2-1; tentatively, D is TRBD2 (5 bases). Germline CDR1 is LNHDA and CDR2 is SQIVND (reference sequence). Trimming took off 1 base at V and 8 bases at J, with 18 bases between the two ends. This CDR3 contains 16 residues. CDR3 loop: CASSIGPGMGLHEQFF. The CDR3 coding sequence is TGTGCCAGTAGTATAGGACCGGGAATGGGCCTACATGAGCAGTTCTTC.

The V gene is TRBV2, the J gene TRBJ1-1; D unclear. V was clipped by 5 bases and J by 1 base, with 5 bases between them. In germline, CDR1 is SNHLY, CDR2 FYNNEI. CDR3 length: 12 residues. The CDR3 sequence: CASSSSNTEAFF. CDR3 in DNA: TGTGCCAGCAGTTCCTCGAACACTGAAGCTTTCTTT.

This sequence joins TRBV9 and TRBJ2-5, with 8 bases fitting TRBD2. Germline loops: CDR1 SGDLS, CDR2 YYNGEE. The length of the CDR3 is 16 residues. V was clipped by 4 bases and J by 2 bases; unmatched bases: 10. The CDR3: CASSPSLAGRQETQYF. The CDR3, as DNA: TGTGCCAGCAGCCCGAGTTTAGCGGGGAGGCAAGAGACCCAGTACTTC.

CDR3 sequence (DNA): TGTGCCAGCAGCTTAGATCTAGCGGGCGTACCTTTTGTAAATGAGCAGTTCTTC. The encoded protein is CASSLDLAGVPFVNEQFF. The chain carries TRBV11-3 and TRBJ2-1; TRBD2 aligns across 8 bases. V lost 0 bases, J lost 7 bases, and 14 bases stayed unmatched. The germline V gene has CDR1 SGHNT and CDR2 YENEEA. The CDR3 length is 18 residues.

The V call is TRBV6-5, the J call TRBJ2-3; TRBD1 aligns across 7 bases. The germline V gene encodes CDR1 MNHEY and CDR2 SVGAGI. The CDR3 has 14 residues. Trimming removed 6 bases from V and 2 bases from J; junction bases left unmatched: 5. In nucleotides, the CDR3 is TGTGCCAGCAGCCCCGGACAGGCCACAGATACGCAGTATTTT. It encodes CASSPGQATDTQYF.

The J gene is TRBJ2-3, the V gene TRBV13, with D uncertain. V was trimmed by 3 bases and J by 6 bases, leaving 10 bases between them. Germline V CDR1 and CDR2: PRHDT, FYEKMQ (reference sequence). The CDR3 length is 13 residues. The CDR3 region is CASSFGERDTQYF. The CDR3 DNA reads TGTGCCAGCAGCTTTGGCGAGAGGGATACGCAGTATTTT.

V is TRBV5-1 and J is TRBJ2-5; D gene unclear. Trimming removed 3 bases at V and 2 bases at J, with 11 bases between. This CDR3 is 14 amino acids long. The germline V gene encodes CDR1 SGHRS and CDR2 YFSETQ. The CDR3 region has the DNA TGCGCCAGCAGCTCGCAACAGAAACAAGAGACCCAGTACTTC. The encoded protein is CASSSQQKQETQYF.

This clone was seen once. The chain is built from TRBV13 and TRBJ2-5; 13 bases are shared with TRBD2. The CDR3 length is 15 residues. V lost 0 bases, J lost 10 bases, and 5 bases stayed unmatched. Germline V CDR1 and CDR2: PRHDT, FYEKMQ (reference sequence). Written as DNA, the CDR3 is TGTGCCAGCAGCTTAGGCCGACTAGCGGGGGGACGCCAGTACTTC. It is translated as CASSLGRLAGGRQYF.

The chain has TRBV7-2 and TRBJ2-1, with a tentative D call TRBD2 (6 bases). The V end lost 7 bases, the J end lost 1 base, and 17 bases lay between the germline ends. CDR3 length: 16 amino acids. Germline-derived CDR1 and CDR2 are SGHTA and FQGNSA. CDR3 sequence reads: CASTLAMVESYNEQFF. The CDR3 DNA reads TGTGCCAGCACCCTAGCGATGGTTGAGTCCTACAATGAGCAGTTCTTC.

The chain is built from TRBV7-9 and TRBJ1-1; D uncertain. Trimming shortened V by 7 bases and J by 1 base, and 7 bases separated the two germline ends. The CDR3 has 12 amino acids. Germline V gene sequence: CDR1 SEHNR, CDR2 FQNEAQ (reference sequence). The CDR3 spells CASILGNTEAFF. The CDR3 DNA sequence: TGTGCCAGCATACTCGGGAACACTGAAGCTTTCTTT.

The rearrangement joins TRBV15 to TRBJ2-7; 7 bases match TRBD1. The CDR3 is made up of 16 amino acids. The germline V gene encodes CDR1 LNHNV and CDR2 YYDKDF (reference sequence). The trim removed 4 bases at V and 7 bases at J, leaving 16 bases unmatched. The CDR3: CATSTTSTGFFGEQYF. The CDR3 coding sequence is TGTGCCACCAGCACCACGTCGACAGGGTTTTTCGGAGAGCAGTACTTC.